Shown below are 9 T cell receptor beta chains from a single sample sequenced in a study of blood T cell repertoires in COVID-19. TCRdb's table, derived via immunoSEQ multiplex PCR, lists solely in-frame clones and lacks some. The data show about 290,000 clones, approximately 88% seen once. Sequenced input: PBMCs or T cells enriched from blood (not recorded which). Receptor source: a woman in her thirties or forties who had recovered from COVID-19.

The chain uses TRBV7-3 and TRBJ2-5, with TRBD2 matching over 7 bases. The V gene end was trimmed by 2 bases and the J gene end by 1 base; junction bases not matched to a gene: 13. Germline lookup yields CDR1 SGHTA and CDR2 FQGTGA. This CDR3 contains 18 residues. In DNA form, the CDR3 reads TGTGCCAGCAGCTTAGAGCCCACTCGGGCTAGCGGCCAAGAGACCCAGTACTTC. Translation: CASSLEPTRASGQETQYF.

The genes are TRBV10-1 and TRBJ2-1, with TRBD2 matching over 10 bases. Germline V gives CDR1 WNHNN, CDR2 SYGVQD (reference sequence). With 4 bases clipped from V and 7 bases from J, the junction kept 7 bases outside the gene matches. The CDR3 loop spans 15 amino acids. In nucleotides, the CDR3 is TGCGCCAGCAGTGTCAGCGGGGGGGGTACAAATGAGCAGTTCTTC. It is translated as CASSVSGGGTNEQFF.

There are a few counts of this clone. This CDR3 reads CASIQAGLTGANVLTF. In nucleotides, the CDR3 is TGTGCCAGCATCCAAGCGGGGTTAACTGGGGCCAACGTCCTGACTTTC. V gene TRBV28 combines with J gene TRBJ2-6; TRBD2 aligns across 7 bases. Germline V gene sequence: CDR1 MDHEN, CDR2 SYDVKM. Germline trimming cut 7 bases from V and 2 bases from J; bases unmatched to any gene: 8. The length of the CDR3 is 16 residues. The full variable domain, its missing parts supplied by reference TRBV28 and TRBJ2-6, is DVKVTQSSRYLVKRTGEKVFLECVQDMDHENMFWYRQDPGLGLRLIYFSYDVKMKEKGDIPEGYSVSREKKERFSLILESASTNQTSMYLCASIQAGLTGANVLTFGAGSRLTVL.

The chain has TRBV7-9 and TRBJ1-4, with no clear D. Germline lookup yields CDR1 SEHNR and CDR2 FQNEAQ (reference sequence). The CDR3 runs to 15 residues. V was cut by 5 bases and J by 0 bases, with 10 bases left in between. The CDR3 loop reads CASSPSQATNEKLFF. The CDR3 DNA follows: TGTGCCAGCAGCCCCTCGCAGGCAACTAATGAAAAACTGTTTTTT.

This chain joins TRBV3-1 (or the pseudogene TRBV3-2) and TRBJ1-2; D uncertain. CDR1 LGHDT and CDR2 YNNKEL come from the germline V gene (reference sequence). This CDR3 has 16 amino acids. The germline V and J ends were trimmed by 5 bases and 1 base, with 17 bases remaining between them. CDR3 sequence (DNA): TGTGCCAGCAGCTCAACACTAACTTCCAGTAACTATGGCTACACCTTC. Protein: CASSSTLTSSNYGYTF.

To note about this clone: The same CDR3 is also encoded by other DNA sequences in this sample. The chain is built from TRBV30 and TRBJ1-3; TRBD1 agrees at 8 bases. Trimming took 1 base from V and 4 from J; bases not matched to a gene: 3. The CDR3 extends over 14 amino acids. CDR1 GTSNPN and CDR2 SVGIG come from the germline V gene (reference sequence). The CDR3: CAWSGAGGGNTIYF. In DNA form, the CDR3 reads TGTGCCTGGAGTGGGGCAGGGGGCGGAAACACCATATATTTT.

The CDR3 nucleotides are TGTGCCAGTAGTATTTTCCCCCTGGCAGGCAAGAACACTGAAGCTTTCTTT. Its translation: CASSIFPLAGKNTEAFF. V is TRBV19 and J is TRBJ1-1; D is unresolved. Germline V gene lookup returns CDR1 LNHDA and CDR2 SQIVND (reference sequence). This CDR3 spans 17 amino acids. Trimming stripped 3 bases from V and 1 base from J, with 18 bases between.

This chain's CDR3 is CASSLDRSNTEAFF. Here the CDR3 DNA reads TGTGCCAGCAGCTTAGACAGGTCTAACACTGAAGCTTTCTTT. This chain connects TRBV7-2 to TRBJ1-1, with TRBD1 as a possible D gene (5 bases). This CDR3 region has 14 residues. V lost 1 base, J lost 2 bases, and 8 bases lay in between. From germline, CDR1 is SGHTA and CDR2 FQGNSA.

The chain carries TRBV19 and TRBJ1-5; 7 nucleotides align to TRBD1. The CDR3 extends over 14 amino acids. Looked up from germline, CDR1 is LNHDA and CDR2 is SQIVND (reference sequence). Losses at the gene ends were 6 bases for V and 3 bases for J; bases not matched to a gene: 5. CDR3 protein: CASSTGQFNQPQHF. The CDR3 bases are TGTGCCAGTAGCACGGGACAGTTCAATCAGCCCCAGCATTTT.